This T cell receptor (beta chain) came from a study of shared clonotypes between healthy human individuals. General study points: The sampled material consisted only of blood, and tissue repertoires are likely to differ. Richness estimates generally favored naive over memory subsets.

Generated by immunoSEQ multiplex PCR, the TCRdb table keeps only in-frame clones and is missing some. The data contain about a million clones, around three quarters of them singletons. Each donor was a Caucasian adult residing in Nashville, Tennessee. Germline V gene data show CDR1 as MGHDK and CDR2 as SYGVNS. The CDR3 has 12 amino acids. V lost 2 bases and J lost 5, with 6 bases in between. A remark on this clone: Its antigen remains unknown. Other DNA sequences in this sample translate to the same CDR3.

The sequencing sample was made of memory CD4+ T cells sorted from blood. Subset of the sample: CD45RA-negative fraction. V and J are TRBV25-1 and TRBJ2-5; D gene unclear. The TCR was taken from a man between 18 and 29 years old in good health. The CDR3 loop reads CASSEGLETQYF. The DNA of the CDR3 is TGTGCCAGCAGTGAAGGGTTGGAGACCCAGTACTTC. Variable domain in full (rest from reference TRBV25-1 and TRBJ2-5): EADIYQTPRYLVIGTGKKITLECSQTMGHDKMYWYQQDPGMELHLIHYSYGVNSTEKGDLSSESTVSRIRTEHFPLTLESARPSHTSQYLCASSEGLETQYFGPGTRLLVL.